Listed below are T cell receptor beta chains from one sample, sequenced in a study of blood T cells in healthy people across ages. TCRdb recomputed calls from the 5' RACE reads with MiXCR, one row per CDR3 protein. Of 650,000 to 900,000 distinct CDR3 sequences in the sample, 62% are singletons; the top ten hold around a quarter. Sequenced: blood. Source of these receptors: a man aged 25-40 years in good health. Both conserved end residues are trimmed from each CDR3.

V,CDR3
TRBV5-1,ASSPLRQGSKETQY
TRBV12-3/TRBV12-4,ASTLGVGVRNEQF
TRBV2,ASSNDLRGETQY
TRBV30,AWSLQGRNEKLF
TRBV6-6,ASSYSGGLADTQY
TRBV21-1,ASSEGGRTNQPQH
TRBV24-1,ATSDRSTGPYNEQF
TRBV25-1,ASSDAPRRESPLH
TRBV7-2,ASSLDRDGQPQH
TRBV20-1,SAKTGVYHSYEQY
TRBV29-1,SVPGRETQY
TRBV25-1,ASSEPWLTDRGGYT